This entry features one T cell receptor beta chain sequence. The CDR3 covers 16 residues. Germline-derived CDR1 and CDR2 are SNHLY and FYNNEI. Trimming cost V 4 bases and J 0 bases, with 15 bases left between them. This specimen belongs to a study of blood T cell repertoires in COVID-19. About the research overall: Samples came from the United States, Italy and Spain, spanning acute and convalescent COVID-19.

Authors' processing steps: Cell counts per sample came from amplifying reference gene primers. Sequencing was performed with immunoSEQ multiplex PCR; in TCRdb, only in-frame clones are kept and a portion is missing. The V and J calls and the clone size are those of that table, but D and trimming were determined from the DNA. The sample lists about 150,000 clones; less than 85% were seen once. Sequences were obtained from peripheral blood. This sequence joins TRBV2 and TRBJ2-5, with D unresolved. This TCR came from a woman of 80 years or more with active or convalescent COVID-19. CDR3 DNA sequence: TGTGCCAGCAGTGTACGGCGGCCCCAGAACCAAGAGACCCAGTACTTC. Protein product: CASSVRRPQNQETQYF.